These T cell receptor beta chains were read from a single sample in a study of shared clonotypes between healthy human individuals. Sequenced by immunoSEQ multiplex PCR; TCRdb stores in-frame clones only, minus some. The table lists hundreds of thousands of clones, around 74% of them singletons. The specimen sequenced was memory CD4+ T cells sorted from blood. The source is a man aged 30 to 45 in good health. Each CDR3 is given with its conserved first and last residue. Each record gives: D gene, clone size, J gene, V gene, CDR3 DNA, CDR3 protein. The D gene is left open where the match is weak. Clone size is given for some rows only: seen once, a few or many times, or a class if the clone is expanded.

D: NA; size: NA; J: TRBJ2-2; V: TRBV9; DNA: TGTGCCAGCAGCGTAGAAATCACCGGGGAGCTGTTTTTT; CDR3: CASSVEITGELFF
D: NA; size: NA; J: TRBJ2-5; V: TRBV14; DNA: TGTGCCAGCAGCCGTAGACAGTTCCCGCCCGAAGAGACCCAGTACTTC; CDR3: CASSRRQFPPEETQYF
D: NA; size: once; J: TRBJ1-1; V: TRBV6-6; DNA: TGTGCCAGCAGGGATACCGGGCTGAACACTGAAGCTTTCTTT; CDR3: CASRDTGLNTEAFF
D: TRBD1; size: many; J: TRBJ2-2; V: TRBV2; DNA: TGTGCCAGCAGGTCGGACAGGGTGAACACCGGGGAGCTGTTTTTT; CDR3: CASRSDRVNTGELFF
D: NA; size: few; J: TRBJ2-7; V: TRBV5-6; DNA: TGTGCCAGCAGCTCCTCTGTGGGATACTCCTACGAGCAGTACTTC; CDR3: CASSSSVGYSYEQYF
D: TRBD1; size: NA; J: TRBJ2-5; V: TRBV7-3; DNA: TGTGCCAGCAGCCCGGACAGGGGCGGTGAGCCCCAGTACTTC; CDR3: CASSPDRGGEPQYF
D: NA; size: few; J: TRBJ1-5; V: TRBV6-1; DNA: TGTGCCAGCGGGCGGGGGGCTCCCAATCAGCCCCAGCATTTT; CDR3: CASGRGAPNQPQHF
D: NA; size: NA; J: TRBJ1-1; V: TRBV18; DNA: TGTGCCAGCTCACCACGGGTGGGTAGCGGGACTGAAGCTTTCTTT; CDR3: CASSPRVGSGTEAFF
D: NA; size: NA; J: TRBJ2-1; V: TRBV10-3; DNA: TGTGCCATCAGTGACGACAGGATTTCCTACAATGAGCAGTTCTTC; CDR3: CAISDDRISYNEQFF
D: NA; size: few; J: TRBJ2-3; V: TRBV27; DNA: TGTGCCAGCAGTCCAGGGCCTGGTACGCAGTATTTT; CDR3: CASSPGPGTQYF
D: TRBD1; size: NA; J: TRBJ1-1; V: TRBV5-1; DNA: TGCGCCAGCAGCTCCCGGCCAGGGGGTCCTGAAGCTTTCTTT; CDR3: CASSSRPGGPEAFF
D: NA; size: NA; J: TRBJ2-7; V: TRBV7-6; DNA: TGTGCCAGCAGCTTAATTTCGTGGGGAAACGAGCAGTACTTC; CDR3: CASSLISWGNEQYF
D: NA; size: few; J: TRBJ2-3; V: TRBV11-2; DNA: TGTGCCAGCAGCTTAGATAGGCAGACAAATACGCAGTATTTT; CDR3: CASSLDRQTNTQYF
D: NA; size: few; J: TRBJ2-1; V: TRBV4-2; DNA: TGTGCCAGCAGCCAAGATAAAAGCTCCTACAATGAGCAGTTCTTC; CDR3: CASSQDKSSYNEQFF
D: NA; size: NA; J: TRBJ2-1; V: TRBV10-3; DNA: TGTGCCATCAGTGGGCTCAATGAGCAGTTCTTC; CDR3: CAISGLNEQFF
D: TRBD1; size: NA; J: TRBJ1-1; V: TRBV5-1; DNA: TGCGCCAGCAGCTTAGGACAGGGAGGTGCCACTGAAGCTTTCTTT; CDR3: CASSLGQGGATEAFF